This T cell receptor (beta chain) is drawn from a study of blood T cell repertoires in COVID-19. CDR1 SGHRS and CDR2 YFSETQ come from the germline V gene. V was cut by 5 bases and J by 7 bases, with 16 bases left in between. The CDR3 sequence is 14 residues long. Some clones are missing from TCRdb's copy, which holds only in-frame ones; the method was immunoSEQ multiplex PCR. The data contain approximately 52,000 clones, around 84% of them singletons. Sequencing was carried out using peripheral blood. The J gene is TRBJ1-3, the V gene TRBV5-1; D is uncertain. The sequence came from a woman older than 75 with acute or convalescent COVID-19. The CDR3 DNA reads as TGCGCCAGCAGTCCGGGAGAGATGGGGAACACCATATATTTT. It is translated as CASSPGEMGNTIYF.